A selection of T cell receptor beta chains follows, all from one sample in a study of CD8 T cells in Susac syndrome. MiXCR, run by TCRdb on the immunoSEQ multiplex PCR reads, gives a single entry per CDR3 protein. The sample lists about 160,000 distinct CDR3 sequences, 90% to 95% occurring once. Material: CD4+ T cells from PBMCs. Receptors originate from a human donor in good health. The CDR3 runs from the conserved cysteine through the conserved F or W.

cdr3_length: 13
v_call: TRBV29-1
j_call: TRBJ2-1
cdr3_aa: CSVKLAGGDEQFF

cdr3_length: 14
v_call: TRBV7-2
j_call: TRBJ2-6
cdr3_aa: CASSRVGWANVLTF

cdr3_length: 16
v_call: TRBV10-3
j_call: TRBJ2-5
cdr3_aa: CAISESSGQPWETQYF

cdr3_length: 13
v_call: TRBV28
j_call: TRBJ2-6
cdr3_aa: CAIARSGANVLTF

cdr3_length: 14
v_call: TRBV4-3
j_call: TRBJ1-1
cdr3_aa: CASSQVARGTEAFF

cdr3_length: 14
v_call: TRBV6-6
j_call: TRBJ2-1
cdr3_aa: CASTNGQGYNEQFF

cdr3_length: 18
v_call: TRBV7-7
j_call: TRBJ2-2
cdr3_aa: CASSSKIWTSGKAGELFF

cdr3_length: 14
v_call: TRBV10-3
j_call: TRBJ2-7
cdr3_aa: CAIRGTGSSYEQYF

cdr3_length: 15
v_call: TRBV28
j_call: TRBJ2-7
cdr3_aa: CASSISRTGRYEQYF

cdr3_length: 14
v_call: TRBV29-1
j_call: TRBJ2-7
cdr3_aa: CSVRTGTGAYEQYF

cdr3_length: 14
v_call: TRBV7-9
j_call: TRBJ2-7
cdr3_aa: CASTRGGRASEQYF

cdr3_length: 15
v_call: TRBV7-3
j_call: TRBJ2-1
cdr3_aa: CASSLTSGNYNEQFF

cdr3_length: 17
v_call: TRBV5-1
j_call: TRBJ2-2
cdr3_aa: CASSLAGQGSFAGELFF